A single sample gave rise to the 32 T cell receptor beta chains below, sequenced in a study of OX40 agonist ivuxolimab in advanced cancers. Generated by immunoSEQ multiplex PCR, the TCRdb table keeps only in-frame clones and is missing some. The sample lists about 85,000 clones, around 86% occurring once. The input for sequencing was CD4+ or CD8+ T cells sorted from blood, taken in a trial of the OX40 agonist ivuxolimab. Every receptor here comes from an adult with an advanced solid tumor such as melanoma, head and neck, liver or kidney cancer.

The V gene is TRBV21-1, the J gene TRBJ1-2. TRBV21-1 is a pseudogene. This CDR3 comprises 15 residues. The CDR3 loop is CASSVRTYDNYGYTF. For the CDR3, the DNA is TGTGCCAGCAGCGTCAGGACGTACGATAACTATGGCTACACCTTC.

This chain uses TRBV18 with TRBJ2-5; a possible D gene is TRBD1 (6 bases). The closer fit of TRBJ2-7 to the DNA end suggests the J call may be wrong. This CDR3 is 15 amino acids long. Germline CDR1 and CDR2: KGHSH and LQKENI. This CDR3 is CASSKGQGRTYEQYF. Here the CDR3 DNA reads TGTGCCAGCTCCAAGGGGCAGGGGCGGACCTACGAGCAGTACTTC.

The chain employs TRBV4-2 and TRBJ1-4; 8 bases are a match to TRBD1. In germline, CDR1 is LGHNA, CDR2 YNFKEQ. The V gene end was trimmed by 4 bases and the J gene end by 5 bases; junction bases not matched to a gene: 12. This CDR3 spans 17 amino acids. The DNA for the CDR3 is TGTGCCAGCAGCCTTCTGACAGGGGACCTCGAAAATGAAAAACTGTTTTTT. It yields the protein CASSLLTGDLENEKLFF.

J is TRBJ2-1 and V is TRBV29-1; D is possibly TRBD1 or TRBD2 (6 bases each). Trimming took off 2 bases at V and 0 bases at J, with 14 bases between the two ends. Germline V gene data show CDR1 as SQVTM and CDR2 as ANQGSEA. This CDR3 has 16 amino acids. The CDR3 DNA is TGCAGCGTTGAAAGGGGGGCAGGCGGCTCCTACAATGAGCAGTTCTTC. It codes for CSVERGAGGSYNEQFF.

V and J are TRBV5-1 and TRBJ2-2; 7 nucleotides line up with TRBD1. Germline V gene lookup returns CDR1 SGHRS and CDR2 YFSETQ. Trimming removed 2 bases from V and 6 bases from J; junction bases left unmatched: 1. The CDR3 length is 13 residues. The CDR3 loop is CASSFQGAGELFF. The CDR3 DNA is TGCGCCAGCAGCTTTCAGGGGGCCGGGGAGCTGTTTTTT.

V usage is TRBV2 and J usage is TRBJ1-4; D gene uncertain. Trimming took 1 base from V and 8 from J, leaving 14 bases between them. CDR1 SNHLY and CDR2 FYNNEI come from the germline V gene. This CDR3 contains 15 residues. The CDR3 region is CASSEDMVLVEKLFF. The CDR3 DNA reads TGTGCCAGCAGTGAAGACATGGTATTGGTAGAAAAACTGTTTTTT. The whole variable domain, remainder taken from reference TRBV2 and TRBJ1-4, is EPEVTQTPSHQVTQMGQEVILRCVPISNHLYFYWYRQILGQKVEFLVSFYNNEISEKSEIFDDQFSVERPDGSNFTLKIRSTKLEDSAMYFCASSEDMVLVEKLFFGSGTQLSVL.

The rearrangement joins TRBV9 to TRBJ1-6, with D possibly TRBD1 on 5 matching bases. From germline, CDR1 is SGDLS and CDR2 YYNGEE. The CDR3 sequence is 14 residues long. Between the trimmed V and J ends, which lost 0 bases and 7 bases, there was a span of 8 bases. CDR3 region: CASSVEGENSPLHF. CDR3 DNA: TGTGCCAGCAGCGTAGAAGGGGAGAATTCACCCCTCCACTTT.

This chain links TRBV19 with TRBJ2-1, with 10 nucleotides matching TRBD2. The CDR3 is made up of 17 amino acids. J lost 4 bases, V lost 3 bases, and 9 bases had no gene match. In germline, CDR1 is LNHDA, CDR2 SQIVND (reference sequence). CDR3 DNA sequence: TGTGCCAGTAGTATCCCCGAAGCGGGGGGGGGTTACAATGAGCAGTTCTTC. This codes for CASSIPEAGGGYNEQFF.

Here the CDR3 DNA reads TGTGCCAGCAGTGTAAGGCTGGAGATGGGGACCCTCCACTTT. Its translation is CASSVRLEMGTLHF. This chain joins TRBV2 and TRBJ1-6; D ambiguous. This CDR3 comprises 14 residues. Per the germline V gene, CDR1 is SNHLY and CDR2 is FYNNEI. Trimming left V 4 bases short and J 14 bases short, with 18 bases between.

This clone was seen once. One end of the junction varies from germline; a read error may be responsible. V usage is TRBV5-1 and J usage is TRBJ2-2; D is uncertain. This CDR3 is 13 amino acids long. Germline V CDR1 and CDR2: SGHRS, YFSETQ. In nucleotides, the CDR3 is TGTGCCAGCAGCTTGAATCCGCCGACCGAGCTGTTTTTT. It encodes CASSLNPPTELFF.

J is TRBJ2-7 and V is TRBV29-1; 10 bases match TRBD1. Unmatched junction bases numbered 4, after V lost 2 bases and J lost 6 bases. The CDR3 spans 13 residues. Germline CDR1 SQVTM, CDR2 ANQGSEA. The chain's CDR3 is CSVERTGGGEQYF. CDR3 sequence (DNA): TGCAGCGTTGAACGGACAGGGGGTGGCGAGCAGTACTTC.

The chain recombines TRBV10-3 with TRBJ1-1; the D is unclear. The length of the CDR3 is 14 residues. Trimming pared 2 bases from V and 8 bases from J, leaving 15 bases between. Germline V lookup: CDR1 ENHRY, CDR2 SYGVKD. As DNA, the CDR3 is TGTGCCATCAGTGAGAGGGCCCTCACCTCCGAAGCTTTCTTT. Translated: CAISERALTSEAFF.

The chain uses TRBV6-1 and TRBJ2-1; D is possibly TRBD2 (5 bases). The CDR3 is made up of 14 amino acids. CDR1 and CDR2 (germline): MNHNS, SASEGT. Trimming shortened V by 3 bases and J by 5 bases, and 11 bases separated the two germline ends. The CDR3 here is CASSDGLPNNEQFF. The CDR3 region has the DNA TGTGCCAGCAGTGACGGACTCCCAAACAATGAGCAGTTCTTC.

The rearrangement joins TRBV14 to TRBJ1-4, with D tentatively TRBD1 (5 bases). The CDR3 extends over 15 amino acids. Between the trimmed V and J ends, which lost 0 bases and 11 bases, there was a span of 16 bases. CDR1 is SGHDN and CDR2 is FVKESK in the germline V gene. The CDR3 spells CASSQEMGWGFKLFF. CDR3 bases: TGTGCCAGCAGCCAAGAGATGGGCTGGGGGTTCAAACTGTTTTTT.

The V and J genes are TRBV4-3 and TRBJ2-3, with 14 nucleotides matching TRBD2. CDR1 is LGHNA, CDR2 YSLEER, per germline. This CDR3 contains 17 residues. J was trimmed by 7 bases and V by 3 bases; bases with no gene match: 9. CDR3 sequence (DNA): TGCGCCAGCAGCCAGACTAGCGGGGGGGTGATAGTAAATACGCAGTATTTT. It is translated as CASSQTSGGVIVNTQYF.

The V call is TRBV28, the J call TRBJ2-7; 11 positions match TRBD1. The J segment lost 7 bases and the V segment lost 5 bases, leaving 10 bases of the junction unmatched. CDR1 MDHEN and CDR2 SYDVKM come from the germline V gene. The length of the CDR3 is 15 residues. The DNA for the CDR3 is TGTGCCAGCAGTGGATTCGGGACAGGGGGTGAGGAGCAGTACTTC. The encoded protein is CASSGFGTGGEEQYF. Drawing the rest from reference TRBV28 and TRBJ2-7, the complete variable domain is DVKVTQSSRYLVKRTGEKVFLECVQDMDHENMFWYRQDPGLGLRLIYFSYDVKMKEKGDIPEGYSVSREKKERFSLILESASTNQTSMYLCASSGFGTGGEEQYFGPGTRLTVT.

The rearrangement links TRBV11-2 to TRBJ2-5; D perhaps matches TRBD2 (7 bases). This CDR3 has 11 amino acids. Trimming took 8 bases from V and 4 from J, leaving 8 bases between them. Per the germline V gene, CDR1 is SGHAT and CDR2 is FQNNGV. Here the CDR3 DNA reads TGTGCCAGCCGGGGGGCAGAGACCCAGTACTTC. This sequence encodes CASRGAETQYF. Filled out from reference TRBV11-2 and TRBJ2-5, the complete variable domain reads EAGVAQSPRYKIIEKRQSVAFWCNPISGHATLYWYQQILGQGPKLLIQFQNNGVVDDSQLPKDRFSAERLKGVDSTLKIQPAKLEDSAVYLCASRGAETQYFGPGTRLLVL.

This sequence joins TRBV5-4 and TRBJ1-6, with D possibly matching TRBD1 (5 bases). The CDR3 has 15 amino acids. Germline-derived CDR1 and CDR2 are SGHNT and YYREEE (reference sequence). Trimming took off 4 bases at V and 7 bases at J, with 15 bases between the two ends. DNA of the CDR3: TGTGCCAGCAGCATAGGGGCCCCGCGGAATTCACCCCTCCACTTT. This codes for CASSIGAPRNSPLHF.

This chain links TRBV5-1 with TRBJ2-7; D possibly matches TRBD1 or TRBD2 (5 bases each). The ends were cut back, 4 bases at V and 0 bases at J, with 17 bases in the middle. This CDR3 is 16 amino acids long. Germline CDR1 SGHRS, CDR2 YFSETQ. The CDR3 DNA reads as TGCGCCAGCAGCGGGGGTCCAGACAAGAGCTCCTACGAGCAGTACTTC. It codes for CASSGGPDKSSYEQYF.

The rearrangement joins TRBV18 to TRBJ1-6; D perhaps matches TRBD1 (5 bases). V was cut by 3 bases and J by 13 bases, with 16 bases left in between. CDR1 and CDR2 (germline): KGHSH, LQKENI. CDR3 size: 14 residues. The CDR3 reads CASSPGGGFDPLHF. CDR3 DNA: TGTGCCAGCTCACCGGGGGGAGGGTTTGATCCCCTCCACTTT.

The chain is built from TRBV6-5 and TRBJ1-5; maybe TRBD1 (6 bases). The V and J ends lost 0 bases and 3 bases respectively, with 12 bases between them. The V gene's germline CDR1 is MNHEY and CDR2 SVGAGI. CDR3 length equals 16 residues. The CDR3 loop is CASSYSWGADNQPQHF. CDR3 DNA sequence: TGTGCCAGCAGTTACTCGTGGGGGGCGGACAATCAGCCCCAGCATTTT.

The chain recombines TRBV2 with TRBJ1-4; D not certain. Germline CDR1 SNHLY, CDR2 FYNNEI. The V and J ends lost 10 bases and 8 bases respectively, with 14 bases between them. The CDR3 has 12 amino acids. The CDR3 loop reads CANADEGEKLFF. The CDR3, as DNA: TGTGCCAACGCCGATGAGGGCGAAAAACTGTTTTTT.

The V and J genes are TRBV4-2 and TRBJ2-3; D is unresolved. This CDR3 comprises 13 residues. With 1 base removed from V and 1 base from J, the gap between germline ends came to 3 bases. Germline loops: CDR1 LGHNA, CDR2 YNFKEQ. CDR3 in amino acids: CASSQVGTDTQYF. The CDR3 DNA sequence: TGTGCCAGCAGCCAAGTCGGCACAGATACGCAGTATTTT.

V usage is TRBV18 and J usage is TRBJ1-4, with a weak D call TRBD1 (5 bases). This CDR3 is built from 16 residues. The germline V gene encodes CDR1 KGHSH and CDR2 LQKENI. With 2 bases removed from V and 6 bases from J, the gap between germline ends came to 16 bases. CDR3 coding DNA: TGTGCCAGCTCACCAAGGGGCCCCAAGAGGGATGAAAAACTGTTTTTT. Its translation is CASSPRGPKRDEKLFF.

This sequence joins TRBV2 and TRBJ2-1; D tentatively reads TRBD1 or TRBD2 (5 bases each). This CDR3 region has 13 residues. The germline V and J ends were trimmed by 7 bases and 7 bases, with 14 bases remaining between them. Looked up from germline, CDR1 is SNHLY and CDR2 is FYNNEI. The CDR3 DNA follows: TGTGCCAGCATCCGGGACCGGCATAATGAGCAGTTCTTC. Protein: CASIRDRHNEQFF.

The chain carries TRBV6-1 and TRBJ1-1; weak D call: TRBD1 (5 bases). V was pared by 6 bases and J by 5 bases, with 19 bases between. This CDR3 is 15 amino acids long. Germline CDR1 and CDR2: MNHNS and SASEGT. CDR3 sequence reads: CASSQGAPRGTEAFF. The CDR3 DNA sequence: TGTGCCAGCAGCCAAGGGGCCCCACGAGGGACTGAAGCTTTCTTT.

The chain links TRBV11-2 to TRBJ1-2, with unresolved D. Looked up from germline, CDR1 is SGHAT and CDR2 is FQNNGV. V lost 3 bases and J lost 6, with 11 bases in between. The CDR3 length is 13 residues. CDR3: CASSFFQLDGYTF. CDR3 DNA sequence: TGTGCCAGCAGCTTCTTCCAGCTGGATGGCTACACCTTC.

The rearrangement joins TRBV7-3 to TRBJ1-4; D gene ambiguous. Trimming cost V 5 bases and J 0 bases, with 13 bases left between them. CDR1 and CDR2 (germline): SGHTA, FQGTGA. The CDR3 length is 16 residues. The CDR3 region has the DNA TGTGCCAGCAGCCCCCAGGACGGGGCAACTAATGAAAAACTGTTTTTT. Protein: CASSPQDGATNEKLFF.

The chain combines TRBV10-3 with TRBJ2-1; 16 bases line up with TRBD2. V lost 11 bases, J lost 4 bases, and 2 bases stayed unmatched. The CDR3 covers 14 residues. Germline assignment: CDR1 ENHRY and CDR2 SYGVKD. The CDR3 spells CAVGLAGGYNEQFF. The CDR3 DNA reads as TGTGCCGTGGGACTAGCGGGGGGGTACAATGAGCAGTTCTTC.

The gene calls are TRBV28 and TRBJ2-3, with 8 bases identical to TRBD1. The CDR3 is 15 residues long. CDR1 MDHEN and CDR2 SYDVKM come from the germline V gene. V shed 5 bases, J shed 4 bases, and the junction held 8 bases outside the gene matches. The CDR3 protein is CASSPPGQGADTQYF. Here the CDR3 DNA reads TGTGCCAGCAGTCCGCCTGGACAGGGTGCAGATACGCAGTATTTT.

The CDR3 DNA reads as TGTGCCAGCAGTGCCCGGGACACGAACACTGAAGCTTTCTTT. This sequence encodes CASSARDTNTEAFF. This sequence joins TRBV6-1 and TRBJ1-1; tentative D call: TRBD1 (6 bases). Trimming pared 4 bases from V and 1 base from J, leaving 10 bases between. The CDR3 extends over 14 amino acids. The germline CDR1 and CDR2 sequences are MNHNS and SASEGT.

This clone is a singleton in its sample. The rearrangement links TRBV18 to TRBJ1-2, with a possible D match to TRBD1 (5 bases). Between the trimmed V and J ends, which lost 6 bases and 2 bases, there was a span of 13 bases. CDR3 size: 14 residues. The germline V gene encodes CDR1 KGHSH and CDR2 LQKENI. CDR3 bases: TGTGCCAGCTCTCCAAGTAGGGGAAACTATGGCTACACCTTC. Residues: CASSPSRGNYGYTF.